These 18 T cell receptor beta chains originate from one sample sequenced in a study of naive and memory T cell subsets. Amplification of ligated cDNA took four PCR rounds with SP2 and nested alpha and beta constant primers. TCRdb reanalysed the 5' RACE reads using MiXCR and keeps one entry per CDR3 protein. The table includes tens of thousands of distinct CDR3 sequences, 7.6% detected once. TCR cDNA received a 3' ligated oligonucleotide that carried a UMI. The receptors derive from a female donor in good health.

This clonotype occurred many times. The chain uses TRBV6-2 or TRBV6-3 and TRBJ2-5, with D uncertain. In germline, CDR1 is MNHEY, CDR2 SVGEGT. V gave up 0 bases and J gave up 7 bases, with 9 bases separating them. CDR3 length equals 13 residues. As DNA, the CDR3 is TGTGCCAGCAGTTACTCAGAAACCGGGACCCAGTACTTC. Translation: CASSYSETGTQYF.

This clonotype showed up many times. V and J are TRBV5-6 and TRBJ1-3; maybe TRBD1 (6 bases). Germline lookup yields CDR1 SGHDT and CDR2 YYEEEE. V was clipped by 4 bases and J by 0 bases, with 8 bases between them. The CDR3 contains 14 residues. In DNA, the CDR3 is TGTGCCAGCAGCCACAGGGCCTCTGGAAACACCATATATTTT. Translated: CASSHRASGNTIYF. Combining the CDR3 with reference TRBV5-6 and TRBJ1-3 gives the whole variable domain DAGVTQSPTHLIKTRGQQVTLRCSPKSGHDTVSWYQQALGQGPQFIFQYYEEEERQRGNFPDRFSGHQFPNYSSELNVNALLLGDSALYLCASSHRASGNTIYFGEGSWLTVV.

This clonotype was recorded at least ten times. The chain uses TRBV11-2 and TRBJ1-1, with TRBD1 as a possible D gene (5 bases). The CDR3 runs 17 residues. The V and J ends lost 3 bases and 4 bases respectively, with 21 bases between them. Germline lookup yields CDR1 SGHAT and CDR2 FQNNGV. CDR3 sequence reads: CASSFRGVRGGGTEAFF. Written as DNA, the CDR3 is TGTGCCAGCAGCTTCCGGGGAGTGAGGGGCGGGGGCACTGAAGCTTTCTTT.

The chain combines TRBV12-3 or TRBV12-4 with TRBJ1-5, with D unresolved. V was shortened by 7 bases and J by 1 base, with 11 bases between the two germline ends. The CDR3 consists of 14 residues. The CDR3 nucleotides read TGTGCCAGCACTGGGCCTACAAGCAATCAGCCCCAGCATTTT. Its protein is CASTGPTSNQPQHF.

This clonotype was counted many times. The CDR3 DNA sequence: TGTGCCAGCAGCTTAGGACGGACAGAAAACTATGGCTACACCTTC. As protein: CASSLGRTENYGYTF. V gene TRBV7-2 combines with J gene TRBJ1-2; a possible D gene is TRBD1 (6 bases). This CDR3 is 15 amino acids long. CDR1 and CDR2 from the germline V gene are SGHTA and FQGNSA. Trimming took off 1 base at V and 2 bases at J, with 11 bases between the two ends.

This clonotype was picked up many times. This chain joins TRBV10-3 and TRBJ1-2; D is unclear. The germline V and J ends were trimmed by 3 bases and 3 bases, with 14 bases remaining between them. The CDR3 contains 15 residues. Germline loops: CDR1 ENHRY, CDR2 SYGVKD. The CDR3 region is CAISDPPAIDYGYTF. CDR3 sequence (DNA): TGTGCCATCAGTGATCCGCCCGCAATTGACTATGGCTACACCTTC.

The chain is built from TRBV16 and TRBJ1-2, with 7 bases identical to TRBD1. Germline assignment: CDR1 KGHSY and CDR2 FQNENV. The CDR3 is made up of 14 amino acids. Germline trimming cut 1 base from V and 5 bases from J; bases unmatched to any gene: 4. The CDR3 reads CASSQWGQQYGYTF. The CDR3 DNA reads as TGTGCCAGCAGCCAATGGGGACAGCAGTATGGCTACACCTTC.

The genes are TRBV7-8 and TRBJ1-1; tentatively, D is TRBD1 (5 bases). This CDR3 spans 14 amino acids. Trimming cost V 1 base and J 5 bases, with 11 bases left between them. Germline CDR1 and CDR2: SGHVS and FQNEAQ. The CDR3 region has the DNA TGTGCCAGCAGCTTAGAATTCGGGGGAACTGAAGCTTTCTTT. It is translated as CASSLEFGGTEAFF.

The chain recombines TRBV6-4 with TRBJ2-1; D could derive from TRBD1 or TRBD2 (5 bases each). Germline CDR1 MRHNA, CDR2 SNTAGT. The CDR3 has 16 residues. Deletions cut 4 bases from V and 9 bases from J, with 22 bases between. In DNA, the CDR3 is TGTGCCAGCAGTGCATTTCAGTTGGGGCTCGCGGGTGAGCAGTTCTTC. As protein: CASSAFQLGLAGEQFF.

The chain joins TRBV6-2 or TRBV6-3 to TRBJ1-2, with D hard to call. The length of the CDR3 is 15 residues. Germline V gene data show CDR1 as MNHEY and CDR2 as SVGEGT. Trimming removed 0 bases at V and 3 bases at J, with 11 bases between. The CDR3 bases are TGTGCCAGCAGTTACTCAGGACGGACCCACTATGGCTACACCTTC. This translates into CASSYSGRTHYGYTF.

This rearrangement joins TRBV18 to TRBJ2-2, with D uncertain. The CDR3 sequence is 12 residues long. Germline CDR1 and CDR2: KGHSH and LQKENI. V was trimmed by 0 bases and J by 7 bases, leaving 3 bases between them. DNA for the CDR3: TGTGCCAGCTCACCACCAATCGGGGAGCTGTTTTTT. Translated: CASSPPIGELFF.

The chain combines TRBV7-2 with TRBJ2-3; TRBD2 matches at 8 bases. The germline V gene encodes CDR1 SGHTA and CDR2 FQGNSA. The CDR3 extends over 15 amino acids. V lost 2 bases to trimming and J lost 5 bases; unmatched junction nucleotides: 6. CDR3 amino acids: CASSLNRGGLDTQYF. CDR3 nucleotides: TGTGCCAGCAGCTTAAACCGGGGGGGCCTAGATACGCAGTATTTT.

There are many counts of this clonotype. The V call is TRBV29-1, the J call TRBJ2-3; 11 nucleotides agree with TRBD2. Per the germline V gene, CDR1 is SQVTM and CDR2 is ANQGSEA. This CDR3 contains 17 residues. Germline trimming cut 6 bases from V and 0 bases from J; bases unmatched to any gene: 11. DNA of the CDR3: TGCAGCGTCCTACTAGCGGGGGCTTCTGCTAGCACAGATACGCAGTATTTT. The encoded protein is CSVLLAGASASTDTQYF.

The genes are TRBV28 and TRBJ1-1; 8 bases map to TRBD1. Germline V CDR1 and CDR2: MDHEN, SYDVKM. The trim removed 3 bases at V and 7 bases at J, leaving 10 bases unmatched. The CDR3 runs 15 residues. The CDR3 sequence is CASSFNKPTGVEAFF. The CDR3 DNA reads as TGTGCCAGCAGTTTCAATAAACCGACAGGGGTTGAAGCTTTCTTT.

The CDR3 DNA is TGTGCCAGCAGCTTGGTTTGGGTTGCTGTCGGTGAGCAGTTCTTC. It yields the protein CASSLVWVAVGEQFF. The chain uses TRBV5-5 and TRBJ2-1; no firm D call. The V and J ends lost 0 bases and 9 bases respectively, with 16 bases between them. Germline CDR1 SGHKS, CDR2 YYEKEE (reference sequence). The CDR3 spans 15 residues.

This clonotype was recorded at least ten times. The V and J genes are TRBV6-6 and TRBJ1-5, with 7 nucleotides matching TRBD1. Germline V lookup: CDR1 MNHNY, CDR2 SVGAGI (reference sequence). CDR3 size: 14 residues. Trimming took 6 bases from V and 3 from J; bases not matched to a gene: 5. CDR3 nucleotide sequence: TGTGCCAGCAGATGGGACAGTTACAATCAGCCCCAGCATTTT. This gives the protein CASRWDSYNQPQHF.

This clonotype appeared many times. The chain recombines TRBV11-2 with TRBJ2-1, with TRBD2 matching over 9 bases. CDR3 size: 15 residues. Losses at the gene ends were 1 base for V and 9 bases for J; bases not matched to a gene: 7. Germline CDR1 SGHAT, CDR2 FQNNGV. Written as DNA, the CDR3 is TGTGCCAGCAGCTTAGTTGCTAGCGGGGTGGGTGAGCAGTTCTTC. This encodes CASSLVASGVGEQFF.

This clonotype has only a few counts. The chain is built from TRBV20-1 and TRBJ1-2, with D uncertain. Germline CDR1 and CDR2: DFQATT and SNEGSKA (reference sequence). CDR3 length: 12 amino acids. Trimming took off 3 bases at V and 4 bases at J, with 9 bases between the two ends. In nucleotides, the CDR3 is TGCAGTGCTAGCGAGGATTTCTATGGCTACACCTTC. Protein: CSASEDFYGYTF.